Given below is one T cell receptor (beta chain) in context. These data come from a study of OX40 agonist ivuxolimab in advanced cancers. Clones were read by immunoSEQ multiplex PCR, and TCRdb kept only the in-frame ones, dropping some. The repertoire holds 50,000 to 75,000 clones, with more than 80% as singletons. V was pared by 3 bases and J by 11 bases, with 17 bases between. CDR1 SGDLS and CDR2 YYNGEE come from the germline V gene. This CDR3 has 13 residues. This material consisted of CD4+ or CD8+ T cells sorted from blood, taken in a trial of the OX40 agonist ivuxolimab. The chain is built from TRBV9 and TRBJ1-2; TRBD1 is a possible D gene (6 bases). This clonotype was obtained from an adult with an advanced solid tumor such as melanoma, head and neck, liver or kidney cancer. The CDR3 is CASSARSTGGYTF. The CDR3 DNA is TGTGCCAGCAGCGCGCGTTCGACAGGAGGGTACACCTTC.